This T cell receptor beta chain comes out of a study of blood T cell repertoires in COVID-19. As for the study in general: The origin of the acute and convalescent COVID-19 samples was the United States, Italy and Spain. PBMCs, B-cell-depleted T cells, or T cells were the source of the cDNA or gDNA that made up the material.

Sequencing used immunoSEQ multiplex PCR; TCRdb keeps in-frame clones, though not all of them. The profile shows around 60,000 clones, almost 90% of them singletons. Germline V lookup: CDR1 SEHNR, CDR2 FQNEAQ (reference sequence). The V and J ends lost 6 bases and 1 base, in that order; junction bases with no gene match: 4. CDR3 length: 14 amino acids. The origin of this receptor is a man aged 60 to 75 with active COVID-19. The source material was peripheral blood. This chain links TRBV7-9 with TRBJ1-1; TRBD1 aligns across 8 bases. The CDR3 spells CASSRQGTNTEAFF. DNA for the CDR3: TGTGCCAGCAGTCGACAGGGGACGAACACTGAAGCTTTCTTT. Variable domain in full (rest from reference TRBV7-9 and TRBJ1-1): DTGVSQNPRHKITKRGQNVTFRCDPISEHNRLYWYRQTLGQGPEFLTYFQNEAQLEKSRLLSDRFSAERPKGSFSTLEIQRTEQGDSAMYLCASSRQGTNTEAFFGQGTRLTVV.